This entry is about one T cell receptor (beta chain). Its antigen remains unidentified. The record originates from a study of shared clonotypes between healthy human individuals. Study-wide findings and caveats: Naive subsets usually exceeded memory subsets in estimated richness.

Sequencing used immunoSEQ multiplex PCR; TCRdb keeps in-frame clones, though not all of them. Of about 2.3 million clones listed, around 90% are singletons. Germline CDR1 LNHDA, CDR2 SQIVND (reference sequence). The CDR3 runs to 15 residues. V lost 10 bases, J lost 2 bases, and 6 bases stayed unmatched. The chain uses TRBV19 and TRBJ2-1; 12 bases line up with TRBD2. This clonotype was obtained from a man aged 18-30 years in good health. Some clones in this sample may be carry-over from other donors' samples. Source material: naive CD4+ T cells from PBMCs. The subset is: CD45RA+ positively selected. The CDR3 region has the DNA TGTGCCACCTCTAGCGGGAGGGCCCCCTACAATGAGCAGTTCTTC. The encoded protein is CATSSGRAPYNEQFF.